The 22 T cell receptor beta chains listed next were all sequenced from one sample in a study of CD8+ T cells in alopecia areata. cDNA prepared by RNA extraction and subsequent reverse transcription served as the template for sequencing. Method: immunoSEQ multiplex PCR; TCRdb's copy keeps in-frame clones and lacks some. The table includes 220,000 or so clones, around 62% detected once. The specimen comprised CD4+ T cells sorted from blood, sampled at week 0. The receptors originated from a human donor with alopecia areata.

This clone was counted only a few times. DNA of the CDR3: TGCGCCAGCAGCCAATTAAGGGTAATCAATTCACCCCTCCACTTT. This codes for CASSQLRVINSPLHF. The V and J genes are TRBV4-1 and TRBJ1-6; no firm D call. The V end was cut by 2 bases, the J end by 7 bases, with 12 bases between. Germline CDR1 reads MGHRA; CDR2 reads YSYEKL. CDR3 length equals 15 residues.

In this sample, this clone turned up once. The chain employs TRBV30 and TRBJ1-3, with D uncertain. CDR1 is GTSNPN and CDR2 is SVGIG in the germline V gene (reference sequence). The CDR3 loop spans 17 amino acids. The germline V and J ends were trimmed by 5 bases and 2 bases, with 22 bases remaining between them. The CDR3 region has the DNA TGTGCCTGGGCGACTGACTTGGGGTCGGCTGCTGGAAACACCATATATTTT. It yields the protein CAWATDLGSAAGNTIYF.

V and J are TRBV6-4 and TRBJ2-1; D is possibly TRBD2 (6 bases). Trimming stripped 5 bases from V and 7 bases from J, with 12 bases between. Germline-derived CDR1 and CDR2 are MRHNA and SNTAGT. This CDR3 is built from 13 residues. DNA for the CDR3: TGTGCCAGCAGTCGGGACTCCGGGAATGAGCAGTTCTTC. Translated: CASSRDSGNEQFF.

The chain recombines TRBV4-2 with TRBJ1-1, with D possibly being TRBD1 (6 bases). Germline V gene lookup returns CDR1 LGHNA and CDR2 YNFKEQ. The CDR3 contains 16 residues. The ends were cut back, 0 bases at V and 1 base at J, with 12 bases in the middle. The CDR3 spells CASSQETGYRNTEAFF. In DNA form, the CDR3 reads TGTGCCAGCAGCCAAGAGACAGGTTACCGGAACACTGAAGCTTTCTTT.

The chain uses TRBV6-5 and TRBJ1-1; D uncertain. The CDR3 spans 11 residues. Trimming removed 5 bases from V and 4 bases from J, with 5 bases in between. CDR1 and CDR2 from the germline V gene are MNHEY and SVGAGI. The CDR3 nucleotides read TGTGCCAGCAGTCGCTTCACTGAAGCTTTCTTT. Translation gives CASSRFTEAFF.

The J gene is TRBJ2-3, the V gene TRBV4-2; D unclear. From germline, CDR1 is LGHNA and CDR2 YNFKEQ. V lost 4 bases to trimming and J lost 0 bases, with 14 bases between them. The CDR3 totals 16 residues. CDR3 loop: CASSRDVFSSTDTQYF. The CDR3 coding sequence is TGTGCCAGCAGCCGTGACGTATTCTCTAGCACAGATACGCAGTATTTT.

This clone was seen a handful of times. The chain links TRBV30 to TRBJ1-1; 7 bases match TRBD1. The CDR3 loop spans 15 amino acids. The V segment lost 4 bases and the J segment 2 bases; nucleotides outside the gene matches: 10. The germline V gene has CDR1 GTSNPN and CDR2 SVGIG (reference sequence). The CDR3: CAWNRGLGKNTEAFF. Here the CDR3 DNA reads TGTGCCTGGAACAGGGGCCTGGGGAAAAACACTGAAGCTTTCTTT.

In DNA, the CDR3 is TGTGCCAGCAGTGAAAGGGGATTTCCCACCGATTGGGGCAATCAGCCCCAGCATTTT. Its protein product is CASSERGFPTDWGNQPQHF. The V gene is TRBV2, the J gene TRBJ1-5, with D possibly TRBD1 on 5 matching bases. The germline gives CDR1 SNHLY, CDR2 FYNNEI. This CDR3 region has 19 residues. V lost 2 bases, J lost 2 bases, and 22 bases lay in between.

The chain joins TRBV7-9 to TRBJ2-1; 11 positions match TRBD2. Trimming at V came to 5 bases and at J to 3 bases, leaving 3 bases not matched to a gene. The CDR3 has 15 amino acids. Germline values: CDR1 SEHNR, CDR2 FQNEAQ (reference sequence). The CDR3 nucleotides read TGTGCCAGCAGCCCGACTAGCGGGAACTACAATGAGCAGTTCTTC. Translated, it gives CASSPTSGNYNEQFF.

The rearrangement uses TRBV5-4 and TRBJ2-3; possibly TRBD1 for D (5 bases). Germline V gives CDR1 SGHNT, CDR2 YYREEE (reference sequence). V was clipped by 2 bases and J by 2 bases, with 9 bases between them. The CDR3 covers 14 residues. The CDR3: CASSFQGHTDTQYF. CDR3 bases: TGTGCCAGCAGCTTTCAGGGCCACACAGATACGCAGTATTTT. The full variable domain, completed using reference TRBV5-4 and TRBJ2-3, is ETGVTQSPTHLIKTRGQQVTLRCSSQSGHNTVSWYQQALGQGPQFIFQYYREEENGRGNFPPRFSGLQFPNYSSELNVNALELDDSALYLCASSFQGHTDTQYFGPGTRLTVL.

The chain employs TRBV6-5 and TRBJ1-1; D remains ambiguous. V lost 6 bases, J lost 1 base, and 12 bases lay in between. Germline V gene data show CDR1 as MNHEY and CDR2 as SVGAGI. CDR3 length: 14 amino acids. The CDR3 DNA follows: TGTGCCAGCAGCCCCGACTGGCCGAACACTGAAGCTTTCTTT. Translation gives CASSPDWPNTEAFF.

Notes on this clone: Other DNA sequences in the sample encode the same CDR3. The V gene is TRBV18, the J gene TRBJ2-5; D unresolved. Germline V gene data show CDR1 as KGHSH and CDR2 as LQKENI. This CDR3 comprises 11 residues. Trimming stripped 6 bases from V and 2 bases from J, with 4 bases between. The CDR3 region is CASSPQETQYF. The CDR3 coding sequence is TGTGCCAGCTCCCCTCAAGAGACCCAGTACTTC.

This clone was picked up a small number of times. V gene TRBV2 combines with J gene TRBJ2-7; D uncertain. The CDR3 runs 14 residues. Germline CDR1 is SNHLY and CDR2 is FYNNEI. Trimming shortened V by 2 bases and J by 2 bases, and 10 bases separated the two germline ends. Written as DNA, the CDR3 is TGTGCCAGCAGTGAAAGGGCTAGGGCCTACGAGCAGTACTTC. Translating it yields CASSERARAYEQYF. The variable domain in full, completed from reference TRBV2 and TRBJ2-7, reads EPEVTQTPSHQVTQMGQEVILRCVPISNHLYFYWYRQILGQKVEFLVSFYNNEISEKSEIFDDQFSVERPDGSNFTLKIRSTKLEDSAMYFCASSERARAYEQYFGPGTRLTVT.

This clone occurred a few times. The J gene is TRBJ2-7, the V gene TRBV29-1, with 9 nucleotides matching TRBD1. The CDR3 totals 13 residues. V was pared by 4 bases and J by 4 bases, with 5 bases of the junction left unmatched. The germline V gene encodes CDR1 SQVTM and CDR2 ANQGSEA. CDR3 region: CSVGKDRGYEQYF. DNA of the CDR3: TGCAGCGTTGGTAAGGACAGGGGTTACGAGCAGTACTTC.

This clone was seen only once. V gene TRBV29-1 combines with J gene TRBJ1-6, with TRBD1 matching 11 bases. The germline V gene encodes CDR1 SQVTM and CDR2 ANQGSEA. The CDR3 is 13 amino acids. The V segment lost 1 base and the J segment 10 bases; nucleotides outside the gene matches: 0. The DNA for the CDR3 is TGCAGCGTTGAAGGGGACAGGGGGTCACCCCTCCACTTT. Translation: CSVEGDRGSPLHF.

This clone turned up a few times. V gene TRBV7-9 combines with J gene TRBJ2-7; D call uncertain. The germline gives CDR1 SEHNR, CDR2 FQNEAQ (reference sequence). The CDR3 has 8 amino acids. V lost 8 bases, J lost 12 bases, and 8 bases lay in between. Written as DNA, the CDR3 is TGTGCCAGCGCAGTCTGGTACTTC. It translates to CASAVWYF.

The chain links TRBV30 to TRBJ2-2, with D possibly being TRBD2 (5 bases). The CDR3 loop spans 15 amino acids. In germline, CDR1 is GTSNPN, CDR2 SVGIG (reference sequence). V shed 2 bases and J shed 1 base, with 11 bases lying between them. The CDR3: CAWSPGLQNTGELFF. CDR3 nucleotides: TGTGCCTGGAGTCCAGGACTCCAGAACACCGGGGAGCTGTTTTTT. Filled out from reference TRBV30 and TRBJ2-2, the complete variable domain reads SQTIHQWPATLVQPVGSPLSLECTVEGTSNPNLYWYRQAAGRGLQLLFYSVGIGQISSEVPQNLSASRPQDRQFILSSKKLLLSDSGFYLCAWSPGLQNTGELFFGEGSRLTVL.

This clone appeared a few times. The J gene is TRBJ2-5, the V gene TRBV14; D gene uncertain. The germline V and J ends were trimmed by 4 bases and 8 bases, with 14 bases remaining between them. The CDR3 has 13 residues. CDR1 and CDR2 from the germline V gene are SGHDN and FVKESK. The CDR3 nucleotides are TGTGCCAGCAGCCGACTGGAAGCTATCACCCAGTACTTC. Its protein product is CASSRLEAITQYF.

This clone showed up just once. The V call is TRBV5-1, the J call TRBJ2-5; D may be TRBD2 (6 bases). V lost 8 bases and J lost 4, with 18 bases in between. In germline, CDR1 is SGHRS, CDR2 YFSETQ. This CDR3 spans 14 amino acids. The CDR3 loop is CASNSRDSRETQYF. CDR3 nucleotides: TGCGCCAGTAACTCCCGGGACTCCCGAGAGACCCAGTACTTC.

This chain uses TRBV7-9 with TRBJ1-2; TRBD1 agrees at 10 bases. The J segment lost 2 bases and the V segment lost 4 bases, leaving 7 bases of the junction unmatched. CDR3 length equals 16 residues. Germline CDR1 SEHNR, CDR2 FQNEAQ (reference sequence). The CDR3 loop reads CASSSRGTGANYGYTF. The CDR3 DNA follows: TGTGCCAGCAGCTCTCGGGGGACAGGGGCCAACTATGGCTACACCTTC.

In its sample, this clone was seen a few times. This chain connects TRBV11-2 to TRBJ1-6; 7 positions match TRBD1. The CDR3 length is 15 residues. V lost 5 bases to trimming and J lost 9 bases; unmatched junction nucleotides: 10. Germline CDR1 reads SGHAT; CDR2 reads FQNNGV. The CDR3 reads CASSAGQARGSPLHF. The DNA for the CDR3 is TGTGCCAGCAGCGCCGGACAGGCCAGAGGTTCACCCCTCCACTTT.

This chain links TRBV15 with TRBJ2-5; no firm D call. This CDR3 comprises 15 residues. V lost 4 bases, J lost 2 bases, and 14 bases lay in between. Germline values: CDR1 LNHNV, CDR2 YYDKDF (reference sequence). CDR3: CATSMQSAGQETQYF. DNA for the CDR3: TGTGCCACCAGCATGCAATCAGCAGGACAAGAGACCCAGTACTTC. Together with reference TRBV15 and TRBJ2-5, the CDR3 gives the full variable domain: DAMVIQNPRYQVTQFGKPVTLSCSQTLNHNVMYWYQQKSSQAPKLLFHYYDKDFNNEADTPDNFQSRRPNTSFCFLDIRSPGLGDTAMYLCATSMQSAGQETQYFGPGTRLLVL.